This entry features one T cell receptor (beta chain) sequence. This entry belongs to a study of T cell changes during pregnancy in multiple sclerosis. The CDR3 is made up of 16 amino acids. CDR1 is MNHNY and CDR2 is SVGAGI in the germline V gene (reference sequence). The junction had 5 bases not matched to a gene; V was cut back by 3 bases and J by 0 bases. Data came from immunoSEQ multiplex PCR; TCRdb stores just in-frame clones and leaves some out. The repertoire holds about 120,000 clones, with around 93% as singletons. This clonotype originated in a female donor with multiple sclerosis, enrolled in a pregnancy study. The V and J genes are TRBV6-6 and TRBJ1-5, with TRBD1 matching over 7 bases. Here the sequenced sample was peripheral blood, taken before pregnancy. As DNA, the CDR3 is TGTGCCAGCAGTTATCGAACAGGGGATAGCAATCAGCCCCAGCATTTT. Protein: CASSYRTGDSNQPQHF.